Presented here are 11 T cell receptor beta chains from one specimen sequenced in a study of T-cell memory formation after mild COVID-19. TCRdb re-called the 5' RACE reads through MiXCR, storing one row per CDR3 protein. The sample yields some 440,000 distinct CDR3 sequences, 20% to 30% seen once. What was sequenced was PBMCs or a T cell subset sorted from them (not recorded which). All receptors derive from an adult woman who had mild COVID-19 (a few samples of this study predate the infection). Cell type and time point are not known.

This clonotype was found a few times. The CDR3 DNA follows: TGTGCCAGCAGCTCCCGGGACAGTGGAGGAACTGAAGCTTTCTTT. Amino acids: CASSSRDSGGTEAFF. The V call is TRBV7-9, the J call TRBJ1-1; 7 positions match TRBD1. The V gene end was trimmed by 4 bases and the J gene end by 5 bases; junction bases not matched to a gene: 10. CDR3 size: 15 residues. In germline, CDR1 is SEHNR, CDR2 FQNEAQ (reference sequence).

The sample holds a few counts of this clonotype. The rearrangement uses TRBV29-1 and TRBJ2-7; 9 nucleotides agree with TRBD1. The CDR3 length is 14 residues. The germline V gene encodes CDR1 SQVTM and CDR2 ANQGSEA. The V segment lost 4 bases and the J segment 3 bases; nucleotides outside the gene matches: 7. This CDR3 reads CSVVPGTGHYEQYF. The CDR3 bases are TGCAGCGTTGTCCCCGGGACAGGGCACTACGAGCAGTACTTC.

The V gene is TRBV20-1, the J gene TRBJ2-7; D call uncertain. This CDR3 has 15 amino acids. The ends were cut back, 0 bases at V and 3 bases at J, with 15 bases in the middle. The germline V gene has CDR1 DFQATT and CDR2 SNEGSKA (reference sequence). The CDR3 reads CSARDPGENYYEQYF. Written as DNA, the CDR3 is TGCAGTGCTAGAGATCCAGGTGAAAACTACTACGAGCAGTACTTC.

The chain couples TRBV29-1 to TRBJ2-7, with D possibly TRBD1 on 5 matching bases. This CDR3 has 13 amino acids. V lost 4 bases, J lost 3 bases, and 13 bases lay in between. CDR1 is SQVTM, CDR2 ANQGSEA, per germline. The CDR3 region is CSVARRVGYEQYF. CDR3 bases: TGCAGCGTTGCCCGCAGGGTGGGCTACGAGCAGTACTTC.

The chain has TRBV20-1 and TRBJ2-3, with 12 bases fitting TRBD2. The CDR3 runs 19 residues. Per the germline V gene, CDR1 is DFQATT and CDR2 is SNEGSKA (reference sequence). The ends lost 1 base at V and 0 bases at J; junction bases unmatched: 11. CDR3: CSARGWTSGKAHSTDTQYF. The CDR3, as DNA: TGCAGTGCTAGAGGTTGGACTAGCGGGAAAGCCCATAGCACAGATACGCAGTATTTT.

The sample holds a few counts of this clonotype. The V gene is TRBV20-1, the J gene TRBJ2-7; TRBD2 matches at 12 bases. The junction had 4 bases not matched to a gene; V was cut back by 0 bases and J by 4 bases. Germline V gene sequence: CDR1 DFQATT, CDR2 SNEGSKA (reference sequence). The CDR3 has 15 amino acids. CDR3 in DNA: TGCAGTGCTAGAGATCTAGCGGGAGGGCCGTACGAGCAGTACTTC. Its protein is CSARDLAGGPYEQYF.

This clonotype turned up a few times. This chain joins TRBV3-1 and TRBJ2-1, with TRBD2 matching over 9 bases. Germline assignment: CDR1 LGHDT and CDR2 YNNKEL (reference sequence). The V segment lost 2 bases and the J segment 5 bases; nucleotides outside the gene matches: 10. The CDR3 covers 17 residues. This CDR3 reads CASSQPRAGGPDNEQFF. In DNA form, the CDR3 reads TGTGCCAGCAGCCAACCCCGAGCGGGAGGACCGGACAATGAGCAGTTCTTC.

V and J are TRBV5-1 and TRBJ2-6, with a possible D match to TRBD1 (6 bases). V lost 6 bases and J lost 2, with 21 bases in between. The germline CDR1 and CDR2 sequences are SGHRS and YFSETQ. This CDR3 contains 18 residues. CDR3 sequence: CASNSGQGRGTGANVLTF. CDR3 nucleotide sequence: TGCGCCAGCAACTCGGGCCAGGGGCGAGGGACTGGGGCCAACGTCCTGACTTTC.

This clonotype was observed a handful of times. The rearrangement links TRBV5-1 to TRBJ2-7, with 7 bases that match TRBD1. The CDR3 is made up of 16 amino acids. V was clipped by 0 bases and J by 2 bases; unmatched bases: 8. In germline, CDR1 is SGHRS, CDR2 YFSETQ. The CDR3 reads CASSLVGGQYTYEQYF. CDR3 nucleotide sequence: TGCGCCAGCAGCTTGGTTGGGGGACAGTATACCTACGAGCAGTACTTC. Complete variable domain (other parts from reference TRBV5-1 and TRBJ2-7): KAGVTQTPRYLIKTRGQQVTLSCSPISGHRSVSWYQQTPGQGLQFLFEYFSETQRNKGNFPGRFSGRQFSNSRSEMNVSTLELGDSALYLCASSLVGGQYTYEQYFGPGTRLTVT.

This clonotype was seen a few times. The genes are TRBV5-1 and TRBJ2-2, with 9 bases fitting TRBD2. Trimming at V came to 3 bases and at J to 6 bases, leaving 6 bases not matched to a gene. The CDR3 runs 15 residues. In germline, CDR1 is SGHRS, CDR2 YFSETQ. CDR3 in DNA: TGCGCCAGCAGCTGGGGCGGGAGGGCCCCCGGGGAGCTGTTTTTT. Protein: CASSWGGRAPGELFF.

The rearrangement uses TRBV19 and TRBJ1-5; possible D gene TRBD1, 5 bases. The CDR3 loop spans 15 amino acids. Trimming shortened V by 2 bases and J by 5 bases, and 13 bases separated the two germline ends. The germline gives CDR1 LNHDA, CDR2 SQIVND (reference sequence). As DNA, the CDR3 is TGTGCCAGTAGTATATGGGGCCAGGGCCATCAGCCCCAGCATTTT. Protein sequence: CASSIWGQGHQPQHF.